One sample yielded the 31 T cell receptor beta chains listed below, sequenced in a study of T cells in Graves' hyperthyroidism and ophthalmopathy. RNA transcripts yielded amplified TCR beta CDR3 regions. During a first-round RT-PCR of the TCR CDR3, the HTBI primer set was used. TCRdb reanalysed the multiplex PCR reads using MiXCR and keeps one entry per CDR3 protein. The repertoire holds approximately 370,000 distinct CDR3 sequences, with 15% as singletons. The source material was blood. These receptors all stem from a woman under 40 with Graves' hyperthyroidism.

The chain is built from TRBV13 and TRBJ1-5; no clear D. Germline lookup yields CDR1 PRHDT and CDR2 FYEKMQ (reference sequence). The V and J ends lost 0 bases and 0 bases respectively, with 9 bases between them. The CDR3 has 16 amino acids. The CDR3 sequence is CASSLGGGRSNQPQHF. The CDR3 coding sequence is TGTGCCAGCAGCTTAGGGGGAGGGCGTAGCAATCAGCCCCAGCATTTT.

Ten or more counts support this clonotype. This chain joins TRBV18 and TRBJ1-5; D unresolved. V was trimmed by 5 bases and J by 0 bases, leaving 8 bases between them. The CDR3 covers 14 residues. Germline V gene sequence: CDR1 KGHSH, CDR2 LQKENI. In DNA form, the CDR3 reads TGTGCCAGCTCAGAAGGAGCTAGCAATCAGCCCCAGCATTTT. This gives the protein CASSEGASNQPQHF.

For this clonotype: A much bigger clone sits one base away, suggesting this may be a read error. The rearrangement joins TRBV18 to TRBJ2-1; 11 bases map to TRBD2. This CDR3 spans 15 amino acids. Germline V gives CDR1 KGHSH, CDR2 LQKENI. CDR3 DNA: TGTGCCGGCTCAAGGACTAGCGGGCTCTACAATGAGCAGTTCTTC. It codes for CAGSRTSGLYNEQFF.

The chain has TRBV12-3 or TRBV12-4 and TRBJ2-1; D is possibly TRBD2 (5 bases). V lost 5 bases and J 7 bases, leaving 18 bases between the germline ends. The CDR3 consists of 15 residues. CDR3 in amino acids: CASSLGYTRENEQFF. DNA of the CDR3: TGTGCCAGCAGTCTTGGTTATACGAGGGAGAATGAGCAGTTCTTC.

This clonotype was seen more than once but under ten times. The J gene is TRBJ2-7, the V gene TRBV2; 7 bases map to TRBD2. The junction had 15 bases not matched to a gene; V was cut back by 8 bases and J by 5 bases. The V gene's germline CDR1 is SNHLY and CDR2 FYNNEI. CDR3 length: 15 amino acids. The chain's CDR3 is CASLIDSGGTNEQYF. The CDR3 DNA is TGTGCCAGCCTCATTGACTCGGGAGGAACGAACGAGCAGTACTTC. The full variable domain, rest sourced from reference TRBV2 and TRBJ2-7, is EPEVTQTPSHQVTQMGQEVILRCVPISNHLYFYWYRQILGQKVEFLVSFYNNEISEKSEIFDDQFSVERPDGSNFTLKIRSTKLEDSAMYFCASLIDSGGTNEQYFGPGTRLTVT.

In this sample, this clonotype turned up a few times. The rearrangement uses TRBV2 and TRBJ2-2; 8 nucleotides agree with TRBD1. The CDR3 sequence is 13 residues long. Germline values: CDR1 SNHLY, CDR2 FYNNEI. The V and J ends lost 6 bases and 7 bases, in that order; junction bases with no gene match: 4. The CDR3 region is CASSRTGNGELFF. CDR3 coding DNA: TGTGCCAGCAGCAGGACAGGGAACGGGGAGCTGTTTTTT.

The chain joins TRBV11-2 to TRBJ1-3; the D gene is possibly TRBD1 (5 bases). Germline-derived CDR1 and CDR2 are SGHAT and FQNNGV. This CDR3 is 16 amino acids long. Trimming cost V 1 base and J 4 bases, with 14 bases left between them. Written as DNA, the CDR3 is TGTGCCAGCAGCTTAGGTGAAGGGGCGCCAGGAAACACCATATATTTT. This translates into CASSLGEGAPGNTIYF.

In this sample, this clonotype turned up a few times. The rearrangement uses TRBV6-2 or TRBV6-3 and TRBJ2-7; 8 positions agree with TRBD1. The CDR3 consists of 13 residues. The germline V gene encodes CDR1 MNHEY and CDR2 SVGEGT. The trim removed 7 bases at V and 5 bases at J, leaving 7 bases unmatched. The DNA for the CDR3 is TGTGCCAGCACCCAGGGGGCAGGAGACGAGCAGTACTTC. It encodes CASTQGAGDEQYF.

This clonotype was observed a handful of times. The chain employs TRBV20-1 and TRBJ2-1, with D unclear. Germline V CDR1 and CDR2: DFQATT, SNEGSKA (reference sequence). The CDR3 runs to 13 residues. Trimming stripped 5 bases from V and 6 bases from J, with 14 bases between. CDR3 in DNA: TGCAGTGCTGGCGCCCTCCTAGGCAATGAGCAGTTCTTC. Translation: CSAGALLGNEQFF.

The chain uses TRBV29-1 and TRBJ2-1; 7 bases line up with TRBD1. CDR3 length: 12 residues. In germline, CDR1 is SQVTM, CDR2 ANQGSEA. Germline trimming cut 0 bases from V and 13 bases from J; bases unmatched to any gene: 6. The CDR3 sequence is CSVEDLGTDQFF. DNA of the CDR3: TGCAGCGTTGAAGATCTGGGGACAGATCAGTTCTTC.

The chain recombines TRBV14 with TRBJ2-5; D perhaps matches TRBD1 (6 bases). V was shortened by 1 base and J by 4 bases, with 13 bases between the two germline ends. CDR3 size: 15 residues. Germline CDR1 SGHDN, CDR2 FVKESK. CDR3 sequence: CASSQGQVFRETQYF. Written as DNA, the CDR3 is TGTGCCAGCAGCCAAGGACAGGTGTTTCGAGAGACCCAGTACTTC.

This clonotype was counted between two and nine times. V is TRBV18 and J is TRBJ2-2, with TRBD2 matching 9 bases. J was trimmed by 6 bases and V by 1 base; bases with no gene match: 9. The V gene's germline CDR1 is KGHSH and CDR2 LQKENI. CDR3 size: 17 residues. The CDR3 is CASSPQRASSGAGELFF. In DNA, the CDR3 is TGTGCCAGCTCACCACAGAGGGCGTCTAGCGGGGCCGGGGAGCTGTTTTTT.

This clonotype showed up just a few times. V gene TRBV7-3 combines with J gene TRBJ2-1; 10 bases map to TRBD2. The CDR3 runs 16 residues. V gave up 4 bases and J gave up 9 bases; unmatched junction bases: 12. Germline CDR1 SGHTA, CDR2 FQGTGA. CDR3 DNA: TGTGCCAGCAGCTCACGCCCCGGGACTAGCGCGTGTGAGCAGTTCTTC. Amino acid sequence: CASSSRPGTSACEQFF.

This clonotype has just a few counts. The chain employs TRBV4-2 and TRBJ2-1; no clear D gene. V dropped 4 bases and J dropped 6 bases, with 10 bases sitting between them. In germline, CDR1 is LGHNA, CDR2 YNFKEQ. This CDR3 spans 13 amino acids. The CDR3 sequence is CASSRGRPNEQFF. The CDR3 coding sequence is TGTGCCAGCAGCCGGGGAAGGCCCAATGAGCAGTTCTTC.

This clonotype was counted ten times or more. The V gene is TRBV6-1, the J gene TRBJ2-2; D unclear. CDR3 length: 13 residues. Germline V gene lookup returns CDR1 MNHNS and CDR2 SASEGT. Trimming took off 5 bases at V and 6 bases at J, with 10 bases between the two ends. In DNA, the CDR3 is TGTGCCAGCAGTTTAAGGACGGCCGGGGAGCTGTTTTTT. This codes for CASSLRTAGELFF.

This clonotype was observed a handful of times. In DNA, the CDR3 is TGTGCCATCAGTGAGTGGACTAGCGGGAGTGTGACCCAGTACTTC. Its protein is CAISEWTSGSVTQYF. The chain uses TRBV10-3 and TRBJ2-5, with 13 bases matching TRBD2. This CDR3 region has 15 residues. Germline loops: CDR1 ENHRY, CDR2 SYGVKD. The junction had 3 bases not matched to a gene; V was cut back by 1 base and J by 7 bases.

The chain uses TRBV27 and TRBJ1-1, with TRBD1 matching 8 bases. Trimming at V came to 9 bases and at J to 1 base, leaving 7 bases not matched to a gene. The length of the CDR3 is 14 residues. Germline loops: CDR1 MNHEY, CDR2 SMNVEV (reference sequence). As DNA, the CDR3 is TGTGCCAGTTTCAGACAGGGGACGAACACTGAAGCTTTCTTT. It yields the protein CASFRQGTNTEAFF.

This clonotype was found many times. This chain links TRBV7-3 with TRBJ2-3; 14 positions match TRBD2. In germline, CDR1 is SGHTA, CDR2 FQGTGA. The CDR3 is 19 amino acids. Trimming removed 2 bases from V and 2 bases from J; junction bases left unmatched: 9. The CDR3: CASSLDPGLAGGLTDTQYF. DNA for the CDR3: TGTGCCAGCAGCTTAGACCCTGGACTAGCGGGAGGCCTCACAGATACGCAGTATTTT.

This clonotype was counted many times. The V gene is TRBV28, the J gene TRBJ2-7; 12 nucleotides align to TRBD2. The CDR3 consists of 15 residues. CDR1 MDHEN and CDR2 SYDVKM come from the germline V gene. The J segment lost 4 bases and the V segment lost 5 bases, leaving 6 bases of the junction unmatched. The CDR3 DNA reads as TGTGCCAGCAGTGGTCGACTAGCGGGAGAGTACGAGCAGTACTTC. This gives the protein CASSGRLAGEYEQYF.

This clonotype was seen more than once but under ten times. The V gene is TRBV27, the J gene TRBJ2-1; the match to TRBD2 covers 8 bases. The CDR3 length is 15 residues. Germline CDR1 and CDR2: MNHEY and SMNVEV (reference sequence). Trimming removed 6 bases from V and 3 bases from J; junction bases left unmatched: 7. The CDR3 DNA follows: TGTGCCAGCAGAAAATCGGGACTAGTCTACAATGAGCAGTTCTTC. Encoded protein: CASRKSGLVYNEQFF.

The table lists this clonotype with many counts. This chain links TRBV3-1 with TRBJ2-3, with 14 bases that match TRBD2. This CDR3 has 19 residues. Germline V gene lookup returns CDR1 LGHDT and CDR2 YNNKEL (reference sequence). J gave up 4 bases and V 5 bases, and 14 bases lay outside the gene matches. The CDR3 bases are TGTGCCAGCAGCTTGGGACTAGCGGGAGTCCACGGGAAGGCAGATACGCAGTATTTT. It translates to CASSLGLAGVHGKADTQYF.

The chain has TRBV2 and TRBJ2-5; TRBD1 is a possible D gene (6 bases). Germline V gives CDR1 SNHLY, CDR2 FYNNEI. Trimming took 5 bases from V and 1 from J, leaving 14 bases between them. This CDR3 region has 15 residues. Here the CDR3 reads CASSFGQTIQETQYF. The DNA of the CDR3 is TGTGCCAGCAGTTTTGGACAGACTATCCAAGAGACCCAGTACTTC.

The V and J genes are TRBV6-2 or TRBV6-3 and TRBJ2-4; a possible D gene is TRBD2 (5 bases). Germline CDR1 and CDR2: MNHEY and SVGEGT. CDR3 length: 13 amino acids. V lost 5 bases and J 3 bases, leaving 8 bases between the germline ends. The CDR3 DNA is TGTGCCAGCAGTCGCGGACTCAAAAACATTCAGTACTTC. Its protein product is CASSRGLKNIQYF.

This clonotype was seen a handful of times. V and J are TRBV9 and TRBJ2-1; D not certain. From germline, CDR1 is SGDLS and CDR2 YYNGEE. This CDR3 is built from 16 residues. V was cut by 4 bases and J by 5 bases, with 19 bases left in between. The DNA of the CDR3 is TGTGCCAGCAGCTCCGATTCGGAGTTCCGTCACAATGAGCAGTTCTTC. This translates into CASSSDSEFRHNEQFF.

This clonotype appeared a few times. The CDR3 here is CSARDPGDRVFSGANVLTF. The CDR3 region has the DNA TGCAGTGCTAGAGATCCCGGGGACAGGGTATTCTCTGGGGCCAACGTCCTGACTTTC. The chain employs TRBV20-1 and TRBJ2-6; TRBD1 matches 9 bases. This CDR3 is 19 amino acids long. J was trimmed by 0 bases and V by 0 bases; bases with no gene match: 9. CDR1 and CDR2 from the germline V gene are DFQATT and SNEGSKA (reference sequence).

The gene calls are TRBV28 and TRBJ2-3; D unclear. The V and J ends lost 6 bases and 6 bases respectively, with 13 bases between them. The germline gives CDR1 MDHEN, CDR2 SYDVKM. The length of the CDR3 is 13 residues. The CDR3: CASSLGPRDTQYF. The CDR3 nucleotides are TGTGCCAGCAGCCTGGGCCCGCGGGATACGCAGTATTTT.

This clonotype was counted many times. The V gene is TRBV2, the J gene TRBJ2-1; 9 bases fit TRBD1. V lost 6 bases, J lost 7 bases, and 13 bases stayed unmatched. This CDR3 contains 16 residues. The germline CDR1 and CDR2 sequences are SNHLY and FYNNEI. CDR3 amino acids: CASREQGAGVRNEQFF. CDR3 DNA sequence: TGTGCCAGCAGAGAACAGGGGGCGGGAGTAAGGAATGAGCAGTTCTTC.

The table lists this clonotype with a few counts. The chain employs TRBV19 and TRBJ1-1, with TRBD1 matching 7 bases. The CDR3 sequence is 17 residues long. The V gene's germline CDR1 is LNHDA and CDR2 SQIVND (reference sequence). V shed 1 base and J 6 bases; nucleotides not matched to a gene: 14. CDR3 in DNA: TGTGCCAGTAGTATAGGACCTCGGACAGGACGGCGGGCTGAAGCTTTCTTT. Protein: CASSIGPRTGRRAEAFF.

With regard to this clonotype: This may stem from a read error, because a much larger clone lies one nucleotide away. V is TRBV6-1 and J is TRBJ1-2, with D tentatively TRBD1 (5 bases). CDR3 length: 13 residues. Germline lookup yields CDR1 MNHNS and CDR2 SASEGT. The DNA for the CDR3 is TGTGCCGGCAGTCCTGACAGAAGTAATGGCTACACCTTC. Translation gives CAGSPDRSNGYTF.

The gene calls are TRBV18 and TRBJ2-7; 8 bases map to TRBD1. V shed 6 bases and J 1 base; nucleotides not matched to a gene: 5. The germline CDR1 and CDR2 sequences are KGHSH and LQKENI. The CDR3 contains 14 residues. CDR3 DNA: TGTGCCAGCTCTCCGGGACAGGAATCCTACGAGCAGTACTTC. Translation: CASSPGQESYEQYF. The full variable domain, rest sourced from reference TRBV18 and TRBJ2-7, is NAGVMQNPRHLVRRRGQEARLRCSPMKGHSHVYWYRQLPEEGLKFMVYLQKENIIDESGMPKERFSAEFPKEGPSILRIQQVVRGDSAAYFCASSPGQESYEQYFGPGTRLTVT.

Note on this clonotype: The germline gene is not matched at one end of the junction; a read error may be the cause. The chain carries TRBV12-3 or TRBV12-4 and TRBJ2-2; D not certain. This CDR3 spans 13 amino acids. In DNA, the CDR3 is TGTGCCTGCAGTTTACTTATCACCGGGGAGCTGTTTTTT. This translates into CACSLLITGELFF.